The 27 T cell receptor beta chains below come from one sample, sequenced in a study of blood T cell repertoires in COVID-19. The protocol was immunoSEQ multiplex PCR, while the TCRdb copy is restricted to in-frame clones and leaves out a portion. The top ten clones hold roughly 8.8% of a sample with under 250,000 clones, around 82% of them seen once. Sequences were obtained from peripheral blood. The origin of the receptors is a middle-aged man with active or convalescent COVID-19.

The V and J genes are TRBV5-1 and TRBJ1-5, with D perhaps TRBD1 (5 bases). The length of the CDR3 is 15 residues. The germline V gene has CDR1 SGHRS and CDR2 YFSETQ. The V end lost 4 bases, the J end lost 1 base, and 12 bases lay between the germline ends. The CDR3 bases are TGCGCCAGCAGCCCCGGGGCGGGAAGCAATCAGCCCCAGCATTTT. Translation: CASSPGAGSNQPQHF. The variable domain in full, completed from reference TRBV5-1 and TRBJ1-5, reads KAGVTQTPRYLIKTRGQQVTLSCSPISGHRSVSWYQQTPGQGLQFLFEYFSETQRNKGNFPGRFSGRQFSNSRSEMNVSTLELGDSALYLCASSPGAGSNQPQHFGDGTRLSIL.

The count of this clone is one. The chain carries TRBV11-3 and TRBJ1-2, with D unclear. This CDR3 comprises 13 residues. The V end was cut by 1 base, the J end by 2 bases, with 5 bases between. CDR1 and CDR2 (germline): SGHNT, YENEEA. The CDR3 loop reads CASSLGGNYGYTF. CDR3 bases: TGTGCCAGCAGCTTAGGAGGGAACTATGGCTACACCTTC.

The chain combines TRBV12-3 or TRBV12-4 with TRBJ2-3; D unresolved. The CDR3 is made up of 12 amino acids. The V and J ends lost 7 bases and 0 bases respectively, with 5 bases between them. In nucleotides, the CDR3 is TGTGCCAGCACCCTAAGCACAGATACGCAGTATTTT. It yields the protein CASTLSTDTQYF.

The count of this clone is one. An end of the junction does not agree with germline; a read error may underlie this. The chain links TRBV7-9 to TRBJ2-1; 10 bases are shared with TRBD1. The CDR3 totals 16 residues. Germline lookup yields CDR1 SEHNR and CDR2 FQNEAQ (reference sequence). CDR3 bases: TGTGCCAGCAGCTTCGACCCGGGACAGGGGACGTTTCGGCTGGTCTTC. This gives the protein CASSFDPGQGTFRLVF.

The chain employs TRBV19 and TRBJ1-1, with 7 bases fitting TRBD1. V lost 1 base, J lost 6 bases, and 2 bases stayed unmatched. Germline assignment: CDR1 LNHDA and CDR2 SQIVND (reference sequence). This CDR3 contains 13 residues. CDR3 residues: CASSIARGAEAFF. The CDR3 region has the DNA TGTGCCAGTAGTATAGCCAGGGGGGCTGAAGCTTTCTTT.

The chain employs TRBV7-8 and TRBJ1-2, with D possibly being TRBD1 (6 bases). Trimming left V 1 base short and J 6 bases short, with 6 bases between. The germline V gene encodes CDR1 SGHVS and CDR2 FQNEAQ. CDR3 length equals 12 residues. CDR3 DNA: TGTGCCAGCAGCTTAGGGGACAATGGCTACACCTTC. This encodes CASSLGDNGYTF.

This rearrangement joins TRBV18 to TRBJ2-1, with 7 bases fitting TRBD2. Germline CDR1 is KGHSH and CDR2 is LQKENI. The CDR3 runs 14 residues. J was trimmed by 9 bases and V by 2 bases; bases with no gene match: 7. CDR3: CASSPREGLGEQFF. Written as DNA, the CDR3 is TGTGCCAGCTCACCAAGGGAGGGTCTGGGTGAGCAGTTCTTC. The full variable domain, in which reference TRBV18 and TRBJ2-1 provide the parts outside the CDR3, is NAGVMQNPRHLVRRRGQEARLRCSPMKGHSHVYWYRQLPEEGLKFMVYLQKENIIDESGMPKERFSAEFPKEGPSILRIQQVVRGDSAAYFCASSPREGLGEQFFGPGTRLTVL.

In its sample, this clone was seen once. The chain uses TRBV7-9 and TRBJ1-2; no reliable D call. CDR1 is SEHNR, CDR2 FQNEAQ, per germline (reference sequence). Trimming removed 6 bases at V and 3 bases at J, with 11 bases between. The CDR3 totals 13 residues. The CDR3 is CASSSEWDYGYTF. Written as DNA, the CDR3 is TGTGCCAGCAGTTCGGAGTGGGACTATGGCTACACCTTC. Complete variable domain (other parts from reference TRBV7-9 and TRBJ1-2): DTGVSQNPRHKITKRGQNVTFRCDPISEHNRLYWYRQTLGQGPEFLTYFQNEAQLEKSRLLSDRFSAERPKGSFSTLEIQRTEQGDSAMYLCASSSEWDYGYTFGSGTRLTVV.

The chain carries TRBV30 and TRBJ2-7; D is possibly TRBD2 (7 bases). V was pared by 4 bases and J by 5 bases, with 18 bases between. The CDR3 runs 14 residues. Germline loops: CDR1 GTSNPN, CDR2 SVGIG (reference sequence). CDR3 sequence reads: CAWTPLAGANEQYF. The CDR3 bases are TGTGCCTGGACCCCACTCGCGGGGGCGAACGAGCAGTACTTC.

The rearrangement uses TRBV4-2 and TRBJ1-3; TRBD1 might be the D (6 bases). Trimming took off 3 bases at V and 1 base at J, with 13 bases between the two ends. Germline CDR1 reads LGHNA; CDR2 reads YNFKEQ. The CDR3 loop spans 16 amino acids. The CDR3 loop is CASSQETGFSGNTIYF. The CDR3 DNA reads as TGTGCCAGCAGCCAGGAGACAGGATTTTCTGGAAACACCATATATTTT.

This chain connects TRBV7-2 to TRBJ1-1; D gene ambiguous. The CDR3 is 14 amino acids. The germline V and J ends were trimmed by 6 bases and 4 bases, with 15 bases remaining between them. Germline V CDR1 and CDR2: SGHTA, FQGNSA. CDR3 sequence (DNA): TGTGCCAGCAGTCAGTCGGCAGGACTCACTGAAGCTTTCTTT. This codes for CASSQSAGLTEAFF.

The CDR3 DNA sequence: TGTGCCAGCAGTCAAGTAGGGGTAAACTATGGCTACACCTTC. This translates into CASSQVGVNYGYTF. The J gene is TRBJ1-2, the V gene TRBV28, with D perhaps matching TRBD1 (5 bases). CDR1 and CDR2 from the germline V gene are MDHEN and SYDVKM. The CDR3 has 14 residues. Between the trimmed V and J ends, which lost 5 bases and 2 bases, there was a span of 12 bases.

This clone was counted a few times. The chain combines TRBV24-1 with TRBJ1-2; 11 bases align to TRBD1. Germline V gene data show CDR1 as KGHDR and CDR2 as SFDVKD. The V and J ends lost 5 bases and 5 bases, in that order; junction bases with no gene match: 6. This CDR3 spans 15 amino acids. The CDR3: CATSGGQGAGYGYTF. In DNA form, the CDR3 reads TGTGCCACCAGTGGTGGACAGGGGGCAGGGTATGGCTACACCTTC.

The CDR3 loop reads CASSKGLANNEQFF. The CDR3 DNA follows: TGTGCCAGTAGTAAAGGACTAGCAAACAATGAGCAGTTCTTC. The chain employs TRBV19 and TRBJ2-1, with 8 positions matching TRBD2. CDR3 length: 14 residues. V lost 4 bases to trimming and J lost 5 bases; unmatched junction nucleotides: 4. Per germline, CDR1 LNHDA and CDR2 SQIVND (reference sequence).

V is TRBV11-2 and J is TRBJ2-5; weak D call: TRBD2 (5 bases). The CDR3 is 13 amino acids. V was pared by 4 bases and J by 2 bases, with 8 bases between. Germline-derived CDR1 and CDR2 are SGHAT and FQNNGV. CDR3 sequence (DNA): TGTGCCAGCAGCTCCCGAGGGCAAGAGACCCAGTACTTC. Protein sequence: CASSSRGQETQYF.

This chain links TRBV18 with TRBJ2-7; 7 bases align to TRBD1. The junction had 7 bases not matched to a gene; V was cut back by 3 bases and J by 2 bases. This CDR3 is 15 amino acids long. Looked up from germline, CDR1 is KGHSH and CDR2 is LQKENI. In DNA, the CDR3 is TGTGCCAGCTCACCGGGGACAGCAAATACCTACGAGCAGTACTTC. Its protein is CASSPGTANTYEQYF.

The sample holds a few counts of this clone. This chain uses TRBV6-5 with TRBJ1-6; maybe TRBD1 (5 bases). The CDR3 consists of 13 residues. Germline V gene lookup returns CDR1 MNHEY and CDR2 SVGAGI. V was pared by 2 bases and J by 13 bases, with 12 bases between. CDR3 loop: CASSYRDSTPLHF. The CDR3 DNA sequence: TGTGCCAGCAGTTACCGGGACTCCACTCCCCTCCACTTT.

The table lists this clone with a few counts. The V call is TRBV4-1, the J call TRBJ2-3, with a weak D call TRBD2 (6 bases). Looked up from germline, CDR1 is MGHRA and CDR2 is YSYEKL. This CDR3 comprises 15 residues. Trimming shortened V by 1 base and J by 4 bases, and 12 bases separated the two germline ends. In DNA form, the CDR3 reads TGCGCCAGCAGCCAAGCCCACGGGAGCTCAGATACGCAGTATTTT. Protein product: CASSQAHGSSDTQYF.

The chain recombines TRBV7-8 with TRBJ1-5; the D gene is possibly TRBD1 (5 bases). The germline V and J ends were trimmed by 1 base and 5 bases, with 15 bases remaining between them. Germline CDR1 reads SGHVS; CDR2 reads FQNEAQ. CDR3 length: 16 residues. CDR3 in DNA: TGTGCCAGCAGCTTAGGGCAGGGACTACTACATCAGCCCCAGCATTTT. It encodes CASSLGQGLLHQPQHF.

The rearrangement joins TRBV3-1 (or the pseudogene TRBV3-2) to TRBJ2-7; D gene ambiguous. The CDR3 is made up of 11 amino acids. Germline CDR1 LGHDT, CDR2 YNNKEL (reference sequence). Trimming cost V 2 bases and J 7 bases, with 6 bases left between them. CDR3 sequence reads: CASSQLREQYF. CDR3 bases: TGTGCCAGCAGCCAACTTCGGGAGCAGTACTTC.

The chain joins TRBV6-5 to TRBJ2-5, with unresolved D. The V and J ends lost 4 bases and 0 bases respectively, with 6 bases between them. The CDR3 has 13 amino acids. Germline V lookup: CDR1 MNHEY, CDR2 SVGAGI. The DNA of the CDR3 is TGTGCCAGCAGTTCCAGGAACCAAGAGACCCAGTACTTC. Translation: CASSSRNQETQYF.

DNA for the CDR3: TGCGCCAGCAGCTCCCATCAGGGAACCTACGAGCAGTACTTC. Amino acid sequence: CASSSHQGTYEQYF. V usage is TRBV5-1 and J usage is TRBJ2-7, with TRBD1 as a possible D gene (5 bases). The V and J ends lost 3 bases and 2 bases respectively, with 12 bases between them. CDR3 size: 14 residues. Germline V lookup: CDR1 SGHRS, CDR2 YFSETQ. Variable domain in full (rest from reference TRBV5-1 and TRBJ2-7): KAGVTQTPRYLIKTRGQQVTLSCSPISGHRSVSWYQQTPGQGLQFLFEYFSETQRNKGNFPGRFSGRQFSNSRSEMNVSTLELGDSALYLCASSSHQGTYEQYFGPGTRLTVT.

The gene calls are TRBV7-2 and TRBJ2-5, with 7 nucleotides matching TRBD2. V was pared by 4 bases and J by 5 bases, with 7 bases of the junction left unmatched. This CDR3 has 14 amino acids. Germline CDR1 SGHTA, CDR2 FQGNSA. CDR3 loop: CASSSGLVGETQYF. CDR3 nucleotides: TGTGCCAGCAGCTCAGGACTAGTAGGGGAGACCCAGTACTTC.

V usage is TRBV27 and J usage is TRBJ1-4; a weak D match, TRBD1 (6 bases). V was trimmed by 4 bases and J by 4 bases, leaving 13 bases between them. The CDR3 has 15 amino acids. Germline values: CDR1 MNHEY, CDR2 SMNVEV (reference sequence). For the CDR3, the DNA is TGTGCCAGCAGTTCCCGACAGGTCTTTAATGAAAAACTGTTTTTT. Translated: CASSSRQVFNEKLFF.

The CDR3 reads CASRQRDYNEQFF. The CDR3 DNA follows: TGTGCCAGCAGACAGAGGGATTACAATGAGCAGTTCTTC. The chain employs TRBV6-5 and TRBJ2-1; D possibly corresponds to TRBD2 (5 bases). Germline V gene lookup returns CDR1 MNHEY and CDR2 SVGAGI. This CDR3 is built from 13 residues. Trimming took off 6 bases at V and 4 bases at J, with 10 bases between the two ends.

The CDR3 region is CASSEGDRPYGYTF. The CDR3 DNA follows: TGTGCCAGCAGTGAGGGGGACAGGCCCTATGGCTACACCTTC. The chain joins TRBV6-1 to TRBJ1-2; 8 bases line up with TRBD1. Germline lookup yields CDR1 MNHNS and CDR2 SASEGT. The trim removed 3 bases at V and 4 bases at J, leaving 4 bases unmatched. This CDR3 comprises 14 residues.

The genes are TRBV5-1 and TRBJ1-3, with D maybe TRBD1 (6 bases). CDR1 is SGHRS and CDR2 is YFSETQ in the germline V gene. The CDR3 has 16 residues. Trimming shortened V by 3 bases and J by 6 bases, and 19 bases separated the two germline ends. CDR3 protein: CASSSSLLTGINTIYF. The DNA of the CDR3 is TGCGCCAGCAGCTCTTCCCTCCTTACAGGGATAAACACCATATATTTT.